What follows describes a single TCR beta chain. No antigen is known for it. The data originate from a study of Ad26.COV2.S vaccination and SARS-CoV-2 variants. Study-wide results and limits: It was vaccine recipients, not placebo recipients, who had the higher spike-specific TCR breadth. Placebo recipients and vaccine recipients were similar in non-spike TCR breadth. Analytic work on TCR breadth and depth might have understated the full extent of total T cell responses. Substantial response breadth was reportedly seen for spike-specific CD8+ and CD4+ T cells after vaccination.

The data were produced by immunoSEQ multiplex PCR, yet TCRdb's version contains in-frame clones alone and is incomplete. This table holds about 350,000 clones, about 91% found once. In germline, CDR1 is LGHDT, CDR2 YNNKEL (reference sequence). Losses at the gene ends were 1 base for V and 4 bases for J; bases not matched to a gene: 2. CDR3 length: 16 amino acids. The sample here was peripheral blood, taken after recovery from COVID-19. The clonotype originates from a human donor who had recovered from COVID-19. The chain joins TRBV3-1 (or the pseudogene TRBV3-2) to TRBJ2-2; 11 bases agree with TRBD2. The CDR3 protein is CASSQGGLAATGELFF. CDR3 coding DNA: TGTGCCAGCAGCCAAGGGGGACTAGCGGCCACCGGGGAGCTGTTTTTT.